Described below is a single T cell receptor (beta chain) sequence and its context. Its antigen remains undetermined. No much larger clone is present one base from it, and per-base qualities are unavailable. V is shortened by 4 bases, J by 11 bases, and the region joining them spans 14 bases. The CDR3 covers 12 residues, taking in both the cysteine and the phenylalanine. The entry retains the CDR3 DNA only, 36 bases that are in frame from base 1. CDR1 and CDR2, looked up from the germline V gene (reference sequence), are PRHDT and FYEKMQ. This record comes from a study of blood T cell repertoires in COVID-19 (dated by TCRdb to about 2020). Background for the entire study: The collaborator samples originated in the United States, Italy and Spain and spanned the acute and convalescent phases of COVID-19. The prospective study material was composed of cDNA or gDNA derived from T cells, B-cell-depleted T cells, or PBMCs. The dataset comprised deeply sampled blood TCRbeta repertoires from subjects exposed to, actively infected with, or recovered from COVID-19. The repertoires were released in a freely available public database intended as a resource for research on the immune response to SARS-CoV-2. The samples were drawn from the first 160 participants of the ongoing ImmuneRACE study and from under 1,500 subjects provided by 6 global collaborators. Sample metadata almost always included a de-identified subject ID, COVID-19 status, age in years and sex. Where available, HLA class I and class II types were obtained from metadata supplied by the sample provider rather than from assay-based typing. Beyond this particular receptor, the publication reports: Clinical and demographic metadata were provided uncurated, with the amount varying by source and participant.

TCRbeta CDR3 regions were amplified from genomic DNA by means of the immunoSEQ Assay, a bias-controlled multiplex PCR. Processing in the source paper ran as follows. Nucleated cell counts per sample were estimated from amplification of reference gene primers within the assay. To quantify the absolute abundance of each unique TCRbeta CDR3 rearrangement, sequence reads were collapsed and filtered. Productive Simpson clonality was computed per sample as the square root of Simpson's diversity index over productive rearrangements. Imported from immuneACCESS, the table was reduced by TCRdb to in-frame sequences with V and J called. These copies leave out some clones; in studies compared against another copy, an unresolved V gene accounts for under half, and the cause of the remainder is not known. Clone size and V and J calls were adopted from that table, with D and trimming inferred from the DNA. This sample holds over 50,000 clones; around 87% were observed only once. The ten largest make up roughly 6.6% of the sample.

The collaborating institutions used their own protocols to collect whole blood in K2EDTA tubes. For TCRbeta analysis, collaborators shipped samples as frozen whole blood, isolated PBMCs, or DNA extracted from either of those sample types. This TCR came from a man aged 55 to 70 with acute or convalescent COVID-19. The sequencing input was peripheral blood. The rearranged segments are TRBV13 and TRBJ1-1, and the D gene may be TRBD1, 6 bases matching. In nucleotide form, the sequence is TGTGCCAGCAGCTCACAGGGTAACTACGCTTTCTTT. Translated, it gives CASSSQGNYAFF.